The clone carrying this T cell receptor beta chain was seen a handful of times. Antigen unknown. The germline CDR1 and CDR2 sequences are MNHNS and SASEGT. The CDR3 spans 15 residues. Trimming cost V 6 bases and J 4 bases, with 18 bases left between them. TCRdb re-called the 5' RACE reads through MiXCR, storing one row per CDR3 protein. This table has roughly 1,500,000 distinct CDR3 sequences, less than 35% appearing once. This specimen belongs to a study of identical twins. Regarding the study as a whole: Abundant cord blood beta clonotypes carried fewer insertions; memory repertoires showed none.

The chain is built from TRBV6-1 and TRBJ1-2; D possibly corresponds to TRBD1 (5 bases). Input material: cord blood. This TCR was recovered from a newborn girl in good health. CDR3 region: CASSERDRSLYGYTF. The DNA of the CDR3 is TGTGCCAGCAGCGAAAGGGACCGAAGTCTCTATGGCTACACCTTC.